Listed below are T cell receptor beta chains from one sample, sequenced in a study of T cell clones after liver transplantation. Measured with immunoSEQ multiplex PCR; TCRdb has only the in-frame clones, and not every one. Of roughly 80,000 clones in the sample, about 82% were seen once. The sample in question was CD4+ T cells from blood, obtained about 46 months after liver transplant. The receptors here all came from a human patient who received a liver transplant. Part of the T cells may come from the graft donor. Each CDR3 is given with its conserved first and last residue. Fields, in order: D gene, V gene, clone size, J gene, CDR3 protein, CDR3 DNA. D genes are given only for firm matches. Clone size is given for some rows only: seen once, a few or many times, or a class if the clone is expanded.

>TRBD1|TRBV6-6|once|TRBJ1-1
CASRLGQGGTEAFF
TGTGCCAGCAGACTCGGACAGGGGGGGACTGAAGCTTTCTTT
>.|TRBV10-3|.|TRBJ2-3
CAISAGTSTDTQYF
TGTGCCATCAGTGCCGGGACTAGCACAGATACGCAGTATTTT
>TRBD2|TRBV18|.|TRBJ2-5
CASSAGLAGKGTQYF
TGTGCCAGCTCAGCGGGACTAGCGGGAAAGGGGACCCAGTACTTC
>.|TRBV11-2|.|TRBJ1-1
CASTFLDRNTEAFF
TGTGCCAGCACCTTTTTAGACCGGAACACTGAAGCTTTCTTT
>TRBD2|TRBV18|.|TRBJ2-3
CASSPLTSGRESADTQYF
TGTGCCAGCTCACCATTAACTAGCGGGAGAGAGAGTGCAGATACGCAGTATTTT
>TRBD1|TRBV29-1|.|TRBJ2-5
CSVRTGDLETQYF
TGCAGCGTTAGGACAGGGGATTTGGAGACCCAGTACTTC
>.|TRBV19|.|TRBJ2-1
CASSMGYLLDEQFF
TGTGCCAGTAGTATGGGGTATTTACTGGATGAGCAGTTCTTC
>TRBD2|TRBV7-2|.|TRBJ2-7
CASSLAGYGTRWEQYF
TGTGCCAGCAGCTTAGCGGGGTACGGGACTAGGTGGGAGCAGTACTTC
>.|TRBV6-4|.|TRBJ1-2
CASSAVGGGYGYTF
TGTGCCAGCTCCGCGGTTGGGGGCGGCTATGGCTACACCTTC
>.|TRBV29-1|.|TRBJ2-7
CSAKLGVEQYF
TGCAGCGCTAAACTGGGGGTCGAGCAGTACTTC
>.|TRBV19|once|TRBJ2-1
CASSKVGDSTYNEQFF
TGTGCCAGTAGTAAGGTGGGGGACTCCACCTACAATGAGCAGTTCTTC
>TRBD1|TRBV15|.|TRBJ2-7
CATSSGTGQSSYEQYF
TGTGCCACCAGCTCAGGAACGGGACAGTCCTCCTACGAGCAGTACTTC
>.|TRBV6-1|.|TRBJ2-5
CASSDQGQGRETQYF
TGTGCCAGCAGTGACCAGGGCCAGGGGAGAGAGACCCAGTACTTC
>.|TRBV29-1|.|TRBJ2-3
CSADPFTDTQYF
TGCAGCGCTGATCCCTTCACAGATACGCAGTATTTT
>TRBD1|TRBV2|.|TRBJ1-1
CASSNRGNTEAFF
TGTGCCAGCAGTAACAGGGGAAACACTGAAGCTTTCTTT
>TRBD1|TRBV25-1|.|TRBJ1-2
CASSDPGQGEGYTF
TGTGCCAGCAGTGATCCGGGACAGGGTGAAGGCTACACCTTC
>TRBD1|TRBV6-4|.|TRBJ1-2
CASSEESGGSYGYTF
TGTGCCAGCAGTGAAGAATCAGGGGGATCCTATGGCTACACCTTC
>TRBD1|TRBV11-2|.|TRBJ2-3
CATQGQISTDTQYF
TGTGCCACTCAGGGACAGATTAGCACAGATACGCAGTATTTT
>.|TRBV19|.|TRBJ1-1
CASSVTAMNTEAFF
TGTGCCAGTAGCGTGACAGCCATGAACACTGAAGCTTTCTTT
>TRBD2|TRBV27|.|TRBJ2-2
CASRRGGPTGTGELFF
TGTGCCAGCAGACGGGGGGGGCCCACGGGCACCGGGGAGCTGTTTTTT
>.|TRBV5-6|.|TRBJ2-1
CASSLAGTGRYNEQFF
TGTGCCAGCAGCTTGGCCGGGACTGGTAGGTACAATGAGCAGTTCTTC
>.|TRBV20-1|.|TRBJ2-7
CSASDPYEQYF
TGCAGTGCTAGTGACCCCTACGAGCAGTACTTC
>TRBD2|TRBV2|.|TRBJ2-1
CASSGARAGDIYNEQFF
TGTGCCAGCAGTGGGGCGCGAGCGGGGGATATCTACAATGAGCAGTTCTTC
>.|TRBV6-1|.|TRBJ1-4
CASSEGWGQGDEKLFF
TGTGCCAGCAGTGAGGGGTGGGGGCAAGGGGATGAAAAACTGTTTTTT
>TRBD1|TRBV7-8|.|TRBJ2-5
CASSLAEAGGAKTQYF
TGTGCCAGCAGCTTAGCGGAGGCAGGGGGCGCGAAGACCCAGTACTTC
>.|TRBV7-5|once|TRBJ1-2
CARSLAQQGAGGYTF
TGTGCCAGAAGCTTAGCTCAACAGGGGGCGGGTGGCTACACCTTC
>.|TRBV28|.|TRBJ1-3
CASSAGTFSGNTIYF
TGTGCCAGCAGCGCCGGGACATTCTCTGGAAACACCATATATTTT
>TRBD1|TRBV7-9|once|TRBJ2-7
CASSLGSGQGTYEQYF
TGTGCCAGCAGCTTAGGTTCGGGACAGGGGACCTACGAGCAGTACTTC
>.|TRBV29-1|.|TRBJ2-1
CSVSGAGAYNEQFF
TGCAGCGTTTCGGGGGCGGGAGCCTACAATGAGCAGTTCTTC
>.|TRBV2|.|TRBJ1-4
CASSEEGKLSF
TGTGCCAGCAGTGAAGAAGGAAAACTGTCTTTT
>.|TRBV5-4|few|TRBJ1-1
CASSFQTGFGEAFF
TGTGCCAGCAGCTTCCAGACGGGCTTCGGTGAAGCTTTCTTT
>TRBD2|TRBV6-1|.|TRBJ2-1
CASRPSGRRNEQFF
TGTGCCAGCAGACCTAGCGGGAGGAGAAATGAGCAGTTCTTC
>.|TRBV11-2|few|TRBJ2-1
CASSPRRGRSEQFF
TGTGCCAGCAGCCCCCGCAGGGGGAGGAGTGAGCAGTTCTTC
>.|TRBV28|.|TRBJ2-2
CASSFGGANTGELFF
TGTGCCAGCAGTTTCGGGGGCGCGAACACCGGGGAGCTGTTTTTT
>.|TRBV7-2|.|TRBJ1-2
CASSRRGLPAEGYTF
TGTGCCAGCAGCCGGCGGGGGCTACCCGCTGAAGGCTACACCTTC
>TRBD1|TRBV6-1|.|TRBJ2-5
CASRDGTAQGETQYF
TGTGCCAGCAGAGACGGGACAGCCCAGGGGGAGACCCAGTACTTC
>.|TRBV6-1|.|TRBJ2-7
CASRAGTHTYEQYF
TGTGCCAGCAGAGCCGGGACCCACACCTACGAGCAGTACTTC
>TRBD1|TRBV29-1|.|TRBJ1-3
CSVGQGGTIYF
TGCAGCGTTGGACAGGGGGGCACCATATATTTT
>TRBD2|TRBV28|once|TRBJ2-1
CASSIAGGPMNEQFF
TGTGCCAGCAGTATAGCGGGAGGGCCGATGAATGAGCAGTTCTTC
>TRBD1|TRBV30|.|TRBJ1-1
CAWSVLEGATEAFF
TGTGCCTGGAGTGTATTGGAGGGGGCGACTGAAGCTTTCTTT
>.|TRBV11-3|once|TRBJ2-1
CASSLGNLGGVGENEQFF
TGTGCCAGCAGCTTGGGGAATCTAGGCGGGGTGGGGGAGAATGAGCAGTTCTTC
>.|TRBV11-2|.|TRBJ2-5
CASSWGLQETQYF
TGTGCCAGCTCCTGGGGATTACAAGAGACCCAGTACTTC
>.|TRBV7-6|.|TRBJ1-5
CASSLGRSQPQHF
TGTGCCAGCAGCTTAGGGCGGAGTCAGCCCCAGCATTTT
>TRBD1|TRBV5-1|.|TRBJ2-7
CASSWTTGTDRYEQYF
TGCGCCAGCAGCTGGACGACCGGGACAGATCGCTACGAGCAGTACTTC
>.|TRBV6-5|.|TRBJ1-2
CASSRRTETNYGYTF
TGTGCCAGCAGCCGGAGGACGGAGACTAACTATGGCTACACCTTC
>.|TRBV4-1|once|TRBJ1-5
CASSQSYLRNQPQHF
TGCGCCAGCAGCCAATCTTACCTCCGGAATCAGCCCCAGCATTTT
>TRBD1|TRBV7-9|.|TRBJ1-4
CASSRRTGPNEKLFF
TGTGCCAGCAGCCGCCGGACAGGGCCTAATGAAAAACTGTTTTTT
>.|TRBV4-1|.|TRBJ2-2
CASSLRMNGELFF
TGCGCCAGCAGCCTCCGTATGAACGGGGAGCTGTTTTTT
>.|TRBV5-1|.|TRBJ2-7
CASSPYQDYEQYF
TGCGCCAGCAGTCCGTACCAAGACTACGAGCAGTACTTC
>.|TRBV18|.|TRBJ2-5
CASSPGSRGTETQYF
TGTGCCAGCTCTCCTGGATCTCGGGGAACAGAGACCCAGTACTTC
>.|TRBV9|.|TRBJ2-1
CASSVEVERSNYNEQFF
TGTGCCAGCAGCGTAGAAGTAGAAAGGTCGAACTACAATGAGCAGTTCTTC
>TRBD1|TRBV29-1|.|TRBJ1-2
CSAAPGTGPYGYTF
TGCAGCGCCGCCCCGGGGACAGGGCCCTATGGCTACACCTTC
>.|TRBV7-9|.|TRBJ1-2
CASSSHGTRGSYGYTF
TGTGCCAGCAGCAGCCACGGGACCCGGGGGAGCTATGGCTACACCTTC
>TRBD1|TRBV4-1|many|TRBJ2-2
CASNRQGAGELFF
TGCGCCAGCAACCGACAGGGGGCCGGGGAGCTGTTTTTT
>.|TRBV28|once|TRBJ1-2
CASSFWTANYGYTF
TGTGCCAGCAGTTTTTGGACAGCTAACTATGGCTACACCTTC
>.|TRBV7-2|once|TRBJ1-4
CASSLGDRHEKLFF
TGTGCCAGCAGCTTAGGGGATAGACATGAAAAACTGTTTTTT
>.|TRBV11-2|once|TRBJ2-1
CASQPRAGSSYNEQFF
TGTGCCAGCCAGCCTCGGGCGGGAAGCTCCTACAATGAGCAGTTCTTC
>.|TRBV5-4|.|TRBJ2-3
CASSLEGTDTQYF
TGTGCCAGCAGCTTGGAGGGCACAGATACGCAGTATTTT
>.|TRBV6-1|.|TRBJ1-1
CASNEGPRGTEAFF
TGTGCCAGCAACGAGGGCCCTAGGGGCACTGAAGCTTTCTTT